A selection of T cell receptor beta chains follows, all from one sample in a study of blood T cell repertoires in COVID-19. Sequencing used immunoSEQ multiplex PCR; TCRdb keeps in-frame clones, though not all of them. The table shows roughly 48,000 clones, with 83% occurring only once. The source material was peripheral blood. These receptors all stem from a human donor in a cohort sampled during active COVID-19. The CDR3 runs from the conserved cysteine through the conserved F or W. D genes are given only for firm matches. Only part of the rows carry a size: once, few, many, or a class if the clone is expanded.

TRBV24-1	NA	TRBJ2-2	few	TGTGCCACCAGTGATAACACAGGGAAAGTAATACGGAACACCGGGGAGCTGTTTTTT	CATSDNTGKVIRNTGELFF
TRBV2	TRBD1	TRBJ1-2	once	TGTGCCAGCAGCCCTGCGACAGGGTTGAGTGGCTACACCTTC	CASSPATGLSGYTF
TRBV11-2	NA	TRBJ1-4	few	TGTGCCAGCAGCGTTCAGCGTACCGAAAAACTGTTTTTT	CASSVQRTEKLFF
TRBV5-1	TRBD1	TRBJ2-7	NA	TGCGCCAGCAGCCGTTACCCGACAGGGGACGTCTCCTCCTACGAGCAGTACTTC	CASSRYPTGDVSSYEQYF
TRBV7-9	NA	TRBJ2-2	NA	TGTGCCAGCAGTACCGGGACAAGGAACACCGGGGAGCTGTTTTTT	CASSTGTRNTGELFF
TRBV30	TRBD1	TRBJ1-2	NA	TGTGCCTGGGGGACAGGAGAGATCTATGGCTACACCTTC	CAWGTGEIYGYTF
TRBV5-6	NA	TRBJ2-7	NA	TGTGCCAGCAGCTTGGTGGCCAGGGGGAGGTACGAGCAGTACTTC	CASSLVARGRYEQYF
TRBV30	TRBD2	TRBJ2-2	few	TGTGCCTGGAGTGCGAATGGGGGGGGAACCGGGGAGCTGTTTTTT	CAWSANGGGTGELFF
TRBV7-2	NA	TRBJ1-5	NA	TGTGCCAGCAGCCGCGAGGGCATTGGGGAGGTCAATCAGCCCCAGCATTTT	CASSREGIGEVNQPQHF
TRBV27	TRBD1	TRBJ2-1	NA	TGTGCCAGCAGTCTGAAATTCGGACAGGGGCATGAGCAGTTCTTC	CASSLKFGQGHEQFF
TRBV19	TRBD1	TRBJ1-2	NA	TGTGCCAGTGGCGGACAGGGGACAAGAGTAGGCTATGGCTACACCTTC	CASGGQGTRVGYGYTF
TRBV6-5	NA	TRBJ1-2	NA	TGTGCCAGCGGCACGACAGGTTCCCGCTATGGCTACACCTTC	CASGTTGSRYGYTF
TRBV29-1	TRBD1	TRBJ1-2	NA	TGCAGCTCCTGGACAGGGTCGGGCTACACCTTC	CSSWTGSGYTF
TRBV11-2	NA	TRBJ2-7	NA	TGTGCCAGCAGTTTTCGAGCGACCTACGAGCAGTACTTC	CASSFRATYEQYF
TRBV11-2	NA	TRBJ1-3	many	TGTGCCAGCAGTTCTAACCAGGGGCTTGGAAACACCATATATTTT	CASSSNQGLGNTIYF
TRBV9	TRBD1	TRBJ1-6	few	TGTGCCAGCAGCACCTCGGACAGGGGTAATTCACCCCTCCACTTT	CASSTSDRGNSPLHF
TRBV29-1	NA	TRBJ1-2	NA	TGCAGCGTTCAAGTTCTTGGCCTTTCAGACTATGGCTACACCTTC	CSVQVLGLSDYGYTF
TRBV15	NA	TRBJ2-5	NA	TGTGCCACCAGCAGACTAGATCCCCCAGCGCTGGGGACCCAGTACTTC	CATSRLDPPALGTQYF
TRBV24-1	NA	TRBJ2-1	NA	TGTGCCACCAGTGATCCTCAGGGCCCCCTATGGGATGAGCAGTTCTTC	CATSDPQGPLWDEQFF
TRBV5-1	TRBD1	TRBJ1-2	NA	TGCGCCAGCAGCCTAAGACCGGGACAGGGGATTTATGGCTACACCTTC	CASSLRPGQGIYGYTF
TRBV14	TRBD1	TRBJ1-1	NA	TGTGCCAGCAGCCAAGATAAAGGGACAGCCCTGAACACTGAAGCTTTCTTT	CASSQDKGTALNTEAFF
TRBV29-1	NA	TRBJ2-5	NA	TGCAGTGCCTCAGGGGCCCCCCAAGAGACCCAGTACTTC	CSASGAPQETQYF
TRBV6-6	TRBD2	TRBJ2-2	NA	TGTGCCAGCAGTCCCTTGGGGCTAGCGGGGGGGAACGGGGAGCTGTTTTTT	CASSPLGLAGGNGELFF
TRBV27	NA	TRBJ2-7	once	TGTGCCAGCAGTTTAAGTGGTAGTGGCGAGCAGTACTTC	CASSLSGSGEQYF
TRBV10-3	TRBD1	TRBJ2-1	NA	TGTGCCATCAGCACGACAGGGAAGGATAACTATGAGCAGTTCTTC	CAISTTGKDNYEQFF
TRBV25-1	TRBD1	TRBJ2-2	NA	TGTGCCAGCAGCTGGGGGGACAGGGTGGACGGGGAGCTGTTTTTT	CASSWGDRVDGELFF
TRBV7-9	NA	TRBJ2-1	NA	TGTGCCAGCAGCCCGCGGACGGTGAGGGTCTACAATGAGCAGTTCTTC	CASSPRTVRVYNEQFF
TRBV6-2/TRBV6-3	TRBD2	TRBJ2-2	NA	TGTGCCAGCAGTGCAACCGGGGGGGCCTGGAGCGGGGAGCTGTTTTTT	CASSATGGAWSGELFF
TRBV19	NA	TRBJ1-5	NA	TGTGCCAGTAGTGGGACATATCAGCCCCAGCATTTT	CASSGTYQPQHF
TRBV7-8	TRBD2	TRBJ2-3	NA	TGTGCCAGCAGATCTAGCGGGGCACGGGGCACAGATACGCAGTATTTT	CASRSSGARGTDTQYF
TRBV5-6	NA	TRBJ2-1	NA	TGTGCCAGCAGCTTCACCCCGGAGGCATACAATGAGCAGTTCTTC	CASSFTPEAYNEQFF
TRBV5-6	NA	TRBJ2-3	NA	TGTGCCAGCAGCTTGGGGGGACTTGGGGCAGATACGCAGTATTTT	CASSLGGLGADTQYF
TRBV7-9	NA	TRBJ2-3	NA	TGTGCCTCGGACGGGGGGCCCAGCACAGATACGCAGTATTTT	CASDGGPSTDTQYF
TRBV9	NA	TRBJ2-6	once	TGTGCCAGCAGCGTCTCGGCCAGGGCCCCATCTGGGGCCAACGTCCTGACTTTC	CASSVSARAPSGANVLTF
TRBV11-3	NA	TRBJ2-1	once	TGTGCCAGCAGCTTTAGAGGGGGTAATGAGCAGTTCTTC	CASSFRGGNEQFF
TRBV18	NA	TRBJ2-7	NA	TGTGCCAGCTCACCACCGGGCCGGTCCTCCGGGGGCGAGCAGTACTTC	CASSPPGRSSGGEQYF
TRBV6-6	TRBD1	TRBJ1-5	few	TGTGCCAGCAGCGGACCGGGACAGGGGATTGTGCAGCCCCAGCATTTT	CASSGPGQGIVQPQHF
TRBV10-1	NA	TRBJ1-1	NA	TGCGCCAGCAGCCCAGACTCACAGGTTGCAGCTTTCTTT	CASSPDSQVAAFF
TRBV7-2	NA	TRBJ1-3	NA	TGTGCCAGCAGCTTCCGGGACTCCAGAAACACCATATATTTT	CASSFRDSRNTIYF
TRBV6-5	NA	TRBJ1-6	NA	TGTGCCAGCAGTTTAGAGGGTCCCTCCACTAATTCACCCCTCCACTTT	CASSLEGPSTNSPLHF
TRBV5-1	TRBD2	TRBJ2-2	once	TGCGCCAGCAGCCTAGCGGGGCAGAACACCGGGGAGCTGTTTTTT	CASSLAGQNTGELFF
TRBV9	NA	TRBJ1-1	NA	TGTGCCAGCAGCCTAACTCCAGGTGTTACTGAAGCTTTCTTT	CASSLTPGVTEAFF
TRBV10-3	TRBD1	TRBJ1-2	NA	TGTGCCATCAGTCTAGGACAGGGGGCGTATGGCTACACCTTC	CAISLGQGAYGYTF
TRBV7-9	NA	TRBJ2-7	NA	TGTGCCAGCACCCCAGGACTCGAGCAGTACTTC	CASTPGLEQYF
TRBV19	TRBD1	TRBJ1-6	NA	TGTGCCAGTAGTTCAGGGACAGGGAATTCACCCCTCCACTTT	CASSSGTGNSPLHF
TRBV19	TRBD2	TRBJ2-1	NA	TGTGCCAGTACAACTAGCGGGGGGGCGTATGAGCAGTTCTTC	CASTTSGGAYEQFF
TRBV2	TRBD2	TRBJ2-7	NA	TGTGCCAGCAGTGAAACTACTAGCGGCGCCTACGAGCAGTACTTC	CASSETTSGAYEQYF
TRBV11-2	TRBD2	TRBJ2-3	NA	TGTGCCAGCAGCTTGCTAGCGGGACGGGGAGATACGCAGTATTTT	CASSLLAGRGDTQYF
TRBV11-2	NA	TRBJ2-7	NA	TGTGCCAGCAGCTTCCCTCTGGAGGCACCAGGATTGTACGAGCAGTACTTC	CASSFPLEAPGLYEQYF
TRBV5-6	NA	TRBJ2-7	NA	TGTGCCAGCAGCTTGGTCCCAGGACTTATCGACGAGCAGTACTTC	CASSLVPGLIDEQYF
TRBV7-9	TRBD1	TRBJ2-2	NA	TGTGCCAGCAGCTCACCCAGGACAGGGATTAACACCGGGGAGCTGTTTTTT	CASSSPRTGINTGELFF
TRBV10-3	NA	TRBJ2-7	NA	TGTGCCATCAGTGAGTCAGGGGTAGGCGAGCAGTACTTC	CAISESGVGEQYF
TRBV24-1	NA	TRBJ1-5	NA	TGTGCCACCAGTGACAGGGGTAGCAATCAGCCCCAGCATTTT	CATSDRGSNQPQHF